This T cell receptor (beta chain) was recorded in a study of CXCR3-negative and CXCR3-positive naive CD8 T cells. Study overall: Across all libraries, TRB reads numbered some 140 million, with about 1.5 +/- 0.3 million in each library. Study findings and constraints: More hydrophobic TRB CDR3s occurred in CXCR3-positive than in CXCR3-negative naive cells. Both of the naive subsets showed about the same high diversity, but memory CD8+ cells had much less.

TRB cDNA was prepared as libraries by UMI-labeled 5' RACE. TCRdb reprocessed the 5' RACE reads, with one entry per CDR3 protein and no DNA. In all, the sample yields roughly 24,000 distinct CDR3 sequences. CDR1 is MDHEN and CDR2 is SYDVKM in the germline V gene. This CDR3 comprises 14 residues. Sorting yielded triplicates of about 300,000 cells for each CD8+ T cell subset. As regards this clonotype: The antigen is not known.

Sequencing was done on a sample of naive CXCR3- CD8+ T cells from blood. Subset reported: CD45RO-CCR7+CD27+CD95- naive CD8+ T cells lacking CXCR3 (TNR3-). This TCR came from a human donor in good health. Some clones in this sample may be carry-over from other donors' samples. V and J are TRBV28 and TRBJ2-5; TCRdb's D gene call, TRBD1, goes unchecked for lack of DNA. CDR3 residues: CASSLGEPQETQYF.